The source of this T cell receptor beta chain is a study of T cell clonality in common variable immunodeficiency. Study conclusions and caveats: Reportedly, TCR beta sequences from common variable immunodeficiency showed fewer deletions and N-nucleotide insertions. Shared TCRbeta clones were fewer between CVID subjects than controls. CVID subjects showed higher TCRbeta clonality than healthy controls.

Germline CDR1 is MRHNA and CDR2 is SNTAGT. The CDR3 extends over 15 amino acids. The ends were cut back, 4 bases at V and 5 bases at J, with 17 bases in the middle. Sequencing used immunoSEQ multiplex PCR; TCRdb keeps in-frame clones, though not all of them. The sample was found to contain about 20,000 clones, and every one recurs. In its sample, this clone was seen a few times. Its cognate antigen is unknown. The read ends 3 residues before the CDR3 terminus; that terminus is restored from the germline J gene. This TCR was recovered from a human donor with common variable immunodeficiency. The V and J genes are TRBV6-4 and TRBJ2-5, with a possible D match to TRBD1 (5 bases). The sequencing sample was made of peripheral blood mononuclear cells. The CDR3 is CASSGHRLPRETQYF. CDR3 bases read: TGTGCCAGCAGTGGTCACAGGTTGCCAAGGGAGACC.